The T cell receptor beta chain under discussion was sequenced for a study of metastatic and nonmetastatic thyroid tumors. Whole-study findings and limits: As reported, TCR beta diversity in blood and tumor was significantly higher in malignant thyroid tumors than in benign nodules.

Until they underwent thyroid surgery, no patient had received any treatment. Many counts were recorded for this clone. Antigen: not known. TCRdb re-called clones from the PCR reads using MiXCR. The sample consists of over 70,000 clones, less than 20% of them appearing once. Sequenced sample: blood. This receptor was taken from a female donor with papillary thyroid cancer or a benign thyroid nodule (not recorded which). Some clones in this sample may be carry-over from other donors' samples.

CDR3 loop: CASRKIQGATNEKLFF. The CDR3 DNA sequence: TGTGCCAGCAGAAAAATACAGGGGGCAACTAATGAAAAACTGTTTTTT. The chain uses TRBV2 and TRBJ1-4; 8 bases map to TRBD1. Per the germline V gene, CDR1 is SNHLY and CDR2 is FYNNEI. CDR3 size: 16 residues. V trimming: 6 bases; J trimming: 0 bases; junction bases outside the gene matches: 6.